The sequence of this TCR beta chain was determined in a study of T cell repertoires in cytomegalovirus infection. Ten or more counts support this clonotype. TCRdb ran MiXCR on the reads and lists one entry per CDR3 protein. The sample contains about 200,000 distinct CDR3 sequences, 7.5% to 10% of which appear only once. In germline, CDR1 is SGHTA, CDR2 FQGTGA. There are 15 residues in the CDR3. Trimming cost V 2 bases and J 4 bases; bases outside gene matches: 3. The clonotype comes from a human donor in good health (CMV status not recorded). Some clones in this sample may be carry-over from other donors' samples. Sample: PBMCs. The chain employs TRBV7-3 and TRBJ2-2, with TRBD1 matching 8 bases. The CDR3 DNA sequence: TGTGCCAGCAGCTTATCAGGGGGCGTCACCGGGGAGCTGTTTTTT. This encodes CASSLSGGVTGELFF.